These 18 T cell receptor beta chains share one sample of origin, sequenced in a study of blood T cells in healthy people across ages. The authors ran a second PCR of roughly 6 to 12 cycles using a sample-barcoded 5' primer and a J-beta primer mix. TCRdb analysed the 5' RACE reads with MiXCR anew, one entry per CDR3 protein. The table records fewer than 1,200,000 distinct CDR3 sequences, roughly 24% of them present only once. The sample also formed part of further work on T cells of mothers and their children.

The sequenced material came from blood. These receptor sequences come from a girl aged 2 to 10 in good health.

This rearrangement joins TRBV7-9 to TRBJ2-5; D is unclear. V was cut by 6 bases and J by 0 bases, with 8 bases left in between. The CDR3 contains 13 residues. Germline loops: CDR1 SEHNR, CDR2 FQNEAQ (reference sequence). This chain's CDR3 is CASRYGDQETQYF. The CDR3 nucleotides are TGTGCCAGCAGATATGGGGACCAAGAGACCCAGTACTTC. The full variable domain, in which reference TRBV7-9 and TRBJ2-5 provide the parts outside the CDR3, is DTGVSQNPRHKITKRGQNVTFRCDPISEHNRLYWYRQTLGQGPEFLTYFQNEAQLEKSRLLSDRFSAERPKGSFSTLEIQRTEQGDSAMYLCASRYGDQETQYFGPGTRLLVL.

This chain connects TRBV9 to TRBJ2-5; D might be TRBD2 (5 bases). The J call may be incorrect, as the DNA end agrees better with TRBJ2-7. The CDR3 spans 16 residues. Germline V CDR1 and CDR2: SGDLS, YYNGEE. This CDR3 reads CASSVGVGEPTYEQYF. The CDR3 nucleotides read TGTGCCAGCAGCGTAGGGGTCGGGGAACCCACCTACGAGCAGTACTTC.

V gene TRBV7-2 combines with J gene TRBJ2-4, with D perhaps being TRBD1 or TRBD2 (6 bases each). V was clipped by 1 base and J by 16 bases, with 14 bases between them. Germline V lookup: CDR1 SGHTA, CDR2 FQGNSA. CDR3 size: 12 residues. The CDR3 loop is CASSLGGRGQYF. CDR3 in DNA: TGTGCCAGCAGCTTAGGTGGACGGGGGCAATACTTC. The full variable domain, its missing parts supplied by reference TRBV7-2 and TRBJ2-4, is GAGVSQSPSNKVTEKGKDVELRCDPISGHTALYWYRQSLGQGLEFLIYFQGNSAPDKSGLPSDRFSAERTGGSVSTLTIQRTQQEDSAVYLCASSLGGRGQYFGAGTRLSVL.

CDR3 amino acids: CASSPPGMSGFEANVLTF. The CDR3 DNA reads TGTGCCAGCTCACCACCTGGGATGTCCGGGTTTGAGGCCAACGTCCTGACTTTC. This chain connects TRBV18 to TRBJ2-6; D uncertain. Per the germline V gene, CDR1 is KGHSH and CDR2 is LQKENI. The length of the CDR3 is 18 residues. The germline V and J ends were trimmed by 0 bases and 6 bases, with 18 bases remaining between them.

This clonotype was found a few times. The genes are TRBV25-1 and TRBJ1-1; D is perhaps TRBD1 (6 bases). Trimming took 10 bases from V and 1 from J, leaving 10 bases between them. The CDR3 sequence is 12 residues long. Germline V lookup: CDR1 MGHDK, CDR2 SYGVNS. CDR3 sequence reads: CATMDRNTEAFF. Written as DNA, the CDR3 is TGTGCCACCATGGACAGGAACACTGAAGCTTTCTTT.

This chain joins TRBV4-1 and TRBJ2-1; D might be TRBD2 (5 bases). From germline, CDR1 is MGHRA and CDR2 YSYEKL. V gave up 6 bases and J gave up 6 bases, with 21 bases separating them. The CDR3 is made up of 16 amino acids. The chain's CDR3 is CASSYPGLTLVNEQFF. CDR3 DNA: TGCGCCAGCAGTTATCCCGGACTTACACTTGTCAATGAGCAGTTCTTC.

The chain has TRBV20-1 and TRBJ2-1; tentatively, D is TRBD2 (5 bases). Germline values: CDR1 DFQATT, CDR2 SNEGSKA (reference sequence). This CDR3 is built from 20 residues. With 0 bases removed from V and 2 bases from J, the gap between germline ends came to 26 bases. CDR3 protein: CSARDVSGPPSDSPYNEQFF. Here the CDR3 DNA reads TGCAGTGCTAGAGATGTCTCTGGGCCGCCTTCGGACTCCCCCTACAATGAGCAGTTCTTC.

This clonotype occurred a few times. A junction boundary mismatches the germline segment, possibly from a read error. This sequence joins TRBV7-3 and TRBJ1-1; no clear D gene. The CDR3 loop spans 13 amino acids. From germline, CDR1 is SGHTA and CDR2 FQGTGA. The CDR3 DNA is TGTGCCAGCCGTCCAGCGGGGAACACCGAAGCTTTCTTT. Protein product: CASRPAGNTEAFF.

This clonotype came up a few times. Here the CDR3 reads CAISVGGASTGELFF. The CDR3 nucleotides are TGTGCCATCAGTGTGGGGGGGGCATCCACCGGGGAGCTGTTTTTT. The rearrangement uses TRBV10-3 and TRBJ2-2, with D possibly TRBD2 on 7 matching bases. The V and J ends lost 4 bases and 4 bases respectively, with 13 bases between them. Germline V lookup: CDR1 ENHRY, CDR2 SYGVKD. This CDR3 is built from 15 residues.

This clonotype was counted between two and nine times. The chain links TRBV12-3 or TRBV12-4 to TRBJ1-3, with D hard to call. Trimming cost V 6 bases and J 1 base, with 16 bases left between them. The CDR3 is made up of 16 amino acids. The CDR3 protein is CASRELGRSSGNTIYF. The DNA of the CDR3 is TGTGCCAGCAGGGAGTTAGGGCGGAGTTCTGGAAACACCATATATTTT.

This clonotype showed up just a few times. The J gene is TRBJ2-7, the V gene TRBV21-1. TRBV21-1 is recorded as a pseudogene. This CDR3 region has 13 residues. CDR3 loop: CASSKVDGYEQYF. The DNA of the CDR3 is TGTGCCAGCAGCAAAGTTGACGGCTACGAGCAGTACTTC.

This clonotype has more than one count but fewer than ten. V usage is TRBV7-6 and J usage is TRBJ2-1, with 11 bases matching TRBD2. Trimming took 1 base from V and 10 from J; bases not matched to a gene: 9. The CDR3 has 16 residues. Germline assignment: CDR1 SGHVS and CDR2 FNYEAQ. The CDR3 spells CASSLEPLAGEEEQFF. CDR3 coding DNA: TGTGCCAGCAGCTTAGAACCACTAGCGGGAGAGGAGGAGCAGTTCTTC.

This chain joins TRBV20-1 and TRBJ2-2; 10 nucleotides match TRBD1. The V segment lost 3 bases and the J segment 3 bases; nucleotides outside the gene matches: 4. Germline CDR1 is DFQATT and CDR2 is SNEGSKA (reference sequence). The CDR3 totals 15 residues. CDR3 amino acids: CSARGTGEDTGELFF. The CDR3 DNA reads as TGCAGTGCTAGGGGGACAGGGGAAGACACCGGGGAGCTGTTTTTT.

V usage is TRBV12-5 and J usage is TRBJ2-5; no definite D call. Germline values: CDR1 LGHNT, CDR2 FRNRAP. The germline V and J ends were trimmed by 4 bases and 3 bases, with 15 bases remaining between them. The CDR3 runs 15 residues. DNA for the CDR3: TGTGCTAGTGGTTCCCCACTTCTGGCGGAAGAGACCCAGTACTTC. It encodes CASGSPLLAEETQYF.

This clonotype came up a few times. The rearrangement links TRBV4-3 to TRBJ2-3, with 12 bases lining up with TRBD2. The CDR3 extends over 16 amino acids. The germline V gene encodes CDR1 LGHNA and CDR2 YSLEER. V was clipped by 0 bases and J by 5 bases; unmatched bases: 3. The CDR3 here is CASSQEVGLAGDTQYF. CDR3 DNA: TGCGCCAGCAGCCAAGAAGTGGGACTAGCGGGAGATACGCAGTATTTT.

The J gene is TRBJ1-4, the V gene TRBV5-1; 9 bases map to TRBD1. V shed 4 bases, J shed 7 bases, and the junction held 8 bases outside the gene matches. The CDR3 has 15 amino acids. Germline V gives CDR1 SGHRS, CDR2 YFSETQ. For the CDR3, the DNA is TGCGCCAGCAGCGGGGTCGGACAGGGGAGTGAAAAACTGTTTTTT. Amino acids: CASSGVGQGSEKLFF.

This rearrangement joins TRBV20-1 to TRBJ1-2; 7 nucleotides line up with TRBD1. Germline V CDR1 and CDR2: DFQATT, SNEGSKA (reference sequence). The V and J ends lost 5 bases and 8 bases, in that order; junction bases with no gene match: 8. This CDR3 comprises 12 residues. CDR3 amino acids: CSAVRQGGGYTF. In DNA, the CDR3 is TGCAGTGCTGTACGACAGGGTGGCGGCTACACCTTC.

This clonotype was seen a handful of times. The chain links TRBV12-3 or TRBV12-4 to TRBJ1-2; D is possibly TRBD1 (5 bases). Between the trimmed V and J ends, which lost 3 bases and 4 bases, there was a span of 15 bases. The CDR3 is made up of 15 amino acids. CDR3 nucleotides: TGTGCCAGCAGTTTCCACGGATCTGGGGGCTATGGCTACACCTTC. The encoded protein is CASSFHGSGGYGYTF.